The rows below give T cell receptor beta chains drawn from one sample of a study of cytomegalovirus exposure and HLA in healthy donors. Using immunoSEQ multiplex PCR, the repertoire was profiled, and TCRdb retains in-frame clones only, with some absent. The profile shows over 200,000 clones, around 73% of them singletons. Sequenced sample: PBMCs. The receptors come from a male donor in good health and CMV-seronegative. CDR3s include the opening cysteine and the closing phenylalanine or tryptophan. Fields, in order: V gene, J gene, CDR3 length, CDR3 protein.

TRBV5-1	TRBJ2-2	18	CASSLEGDRGLNTGELFF
TRBV18	TRBJ2-7	15	CASSPGATGSYEQYF
TRBV9	TRBJ2-7	14	CASSARSGSDEQYF
TRBV2	TRBJ2-7	14	CASRLAPSSYEQYF
TRBV6-1	TRBJ1-2	12	CASRPTGGGYTF
TRBV5-1	TRBJ2-6	14	CASSDQGGANVLTF
TRBV5-6	TRBJ2-5	14	CASSQQGAGETQYF
TRBV27	TRBJ2-7	19	CASSSYSLQLAASSYEQYF
TRBV28	TRBJ2-2	15	CASRGDRVGTGELFF
TRBV6-1	TRBJ1-2	15	CASGGLAGFNYGYTF
TRBV6-6	TRBJ2-2	14	CASRIQTNTGELFF
TRBV2	TRBJ1-4	14	CASRGTGPNEKLFF
TRBV6-1	TRBJ2-1	15	CASSVTGTGGNEQFF
TRBV4-1	TRBJ1-1	15	CASSQGIDRNTEAFF
TRBV4-1	TRBJ2-2	17	CASSHAVAGGHTGELFF
TRBV5-4	TRBJ1-2	14	CASSLAGTGYGYTF
TRBV7-8	TRBJ2-3	15	CASSLSATYTDTQYF
TRBV27	TRBJ1-2	15	CASSEAGGGHYGYTF
TRBV6-5	TRBJ2-3	14	CASSDRSLTDTQYF
TRBV5-1	TRBJ1-1	11	CASSLDREAFF
TRBV27	TRBJ2-7	13	CASSLRGGYEQYF
TRBV9	TRBJ2-7	14	CASSDGAGPDEQYF
TRBV10-2	TRBJ1-2	15	CASSGPTGAGYGYTF
TRBV5-1	TRBJ2-2	15	CASSLGTSPFGELFF
TRBV7-9	TRBJ2-2	15	CASSLDRGRTGELFF
TRBV5-1	TRBJ2-7	15	CASSLEIAGSYEQYF
TRBV27	TRBJ2-5	14	CASSFGGAQETQYF
TRBV9	TRBJ2-1	15	CASSVGSAGYNEQFF
TRBV19	TRBJ2-1	16	CASSPLLAGGRDEQFF
TRBV5-1	TRBJ2-1	15	CASSLVPGRDNEQFF